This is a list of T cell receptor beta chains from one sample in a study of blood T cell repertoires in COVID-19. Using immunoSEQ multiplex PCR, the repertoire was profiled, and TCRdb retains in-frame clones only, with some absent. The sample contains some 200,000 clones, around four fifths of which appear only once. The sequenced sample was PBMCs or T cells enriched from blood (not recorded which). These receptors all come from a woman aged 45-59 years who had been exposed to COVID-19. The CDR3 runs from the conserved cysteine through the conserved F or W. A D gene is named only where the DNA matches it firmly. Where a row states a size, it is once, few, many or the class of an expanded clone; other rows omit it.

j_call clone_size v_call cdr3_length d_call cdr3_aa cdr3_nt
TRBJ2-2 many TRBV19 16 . CATQSPLDFATGELFF TGTGCCACCCAATCCCCCCTCGACTTCGCCACCGGGGAGCTGTTTTTT
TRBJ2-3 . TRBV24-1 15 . CATSDPRTSVRTQYF TGTGCCACCAGTGATCCCAGGACAAGCGTCCGTACGCAGTATTTT
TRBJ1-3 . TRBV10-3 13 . CAIGQFSGNTIYF TGTGCCATAGGACAGTTCTCTGGAAACACCATATATTTT
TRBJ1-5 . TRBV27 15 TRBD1 CASSLKGQGHQPQHF TGTGCCAGCAGTTTAAAAGGACAGGGTCATCAGCCCCAGCATTTT
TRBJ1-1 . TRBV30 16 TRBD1 CACTFPGQGLNTEAFF TGTGCCTGTACTTTCCCGGGACAGGGGTTGAACACTGAAGCTTTCTTT
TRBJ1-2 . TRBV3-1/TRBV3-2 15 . CASSQRAGSPYGYTF TGTGCCAGCAGCCAACGTGCAGGGTCTCCTTATGGCTACACCTTC
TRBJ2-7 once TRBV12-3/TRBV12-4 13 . CASRDRASYEQYF TGTGCCAGCAGGGACAGAGCTAGCTACGAGCAGTACTTC
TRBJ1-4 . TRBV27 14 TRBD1 CASSLQGVGEKLFF TGTGCCAGCAGTTTACAGGGGGTAGGGGAAAAACTGTTTTTT
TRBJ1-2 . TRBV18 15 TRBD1 CASSPQDRRLLGYTF TGTGCCAGCTCACCGCAGGACAGGCGCCTCCTTGGCTACACCTTC
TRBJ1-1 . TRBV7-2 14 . CASSPSRVNTEAFF TGTGCCAGCAGCCCCTCGAGAGTGAACACTGAAGCTTTCTTT
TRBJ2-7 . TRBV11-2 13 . CASSPSGVREQYF TGTGCCAGCAGCCCCTCGGGGGTACGGGAGCAGTACTTC
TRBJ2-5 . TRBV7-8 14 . CASGPLGGQETQYF TGTGCCAGCGGTCCCCTCGGGGGCCAAGAGACCCAGTACTTC
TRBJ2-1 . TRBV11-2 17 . CASSLRTARSSYNEQFF TGTGCCAGCAGCCTTAGGACAGCGCGAAGCTCCTACAATGAGCAGTTCTTC
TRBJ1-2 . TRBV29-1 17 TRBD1 CSVEDRRDSPSGYGYTF TGCAGCGTTGAAGATCGGCGGGACAGCCCTTCGGGCTATGGCTACACCTTC
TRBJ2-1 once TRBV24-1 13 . CATSWRGGNEQFF TGTGCCACCTCCTGGAGGGGGGGGAATGAGCAGTTCTTC
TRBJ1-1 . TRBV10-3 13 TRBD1 CAISEIQGAEAFF TGTGCCATCAGTGAGATTCAGGGGGCTGAAGCTTTCTTT
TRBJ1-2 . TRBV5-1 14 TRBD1 CASRKQGNMDGYTF TGCGCCAGCAGGAAACAGGGGAATATGGATGGCTACACCTTC
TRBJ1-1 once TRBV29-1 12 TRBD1 CSAGQMNTEAFF TGCAGCGCGGGACAGATGAACACTGAAGCTTTCTTT
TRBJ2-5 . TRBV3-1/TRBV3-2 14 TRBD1 CASSFRQGQETQYF TGTGCCAGCAGCTTCAGACAGGGGCAAGAGACCCAGTACTTC
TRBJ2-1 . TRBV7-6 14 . CASSYSTGFNEQFF TGTGCCAGCAGCTACTCGACAGGTTTCAATGAGCAGTTCTTC
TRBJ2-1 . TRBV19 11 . CASSGINEQFF TGTGCCTCCTCAGGGATTAATGAGCAGTTCTTC
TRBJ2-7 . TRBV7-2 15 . CASSLTPGSYYEQYF TGTGCCAGCAGCTTAACTCCGGGAAGCTACTACGAGCAGTACTTC
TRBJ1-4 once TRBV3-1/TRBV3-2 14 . CASSQRRGDEKLFF TGTGCCAGCAGCCAACGGCGAGGCGATGAAAAACTGTTTTTT
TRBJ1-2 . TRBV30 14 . CAGTIRDYGYGYTF TGTGCCGGCACGATTCGGGACTATGGCTATGGTTACACCTTC
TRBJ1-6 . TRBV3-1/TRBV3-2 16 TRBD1 CASSRSGGTANSPLHF TGTGCCAGCAGCCGTAGCGGGGGGACAGCAAATTCACCCCTCCACTTT
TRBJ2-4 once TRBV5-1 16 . CASSLGVGLAKNIQYF TGCGCCAGCAGCTTGGGGGTGGGCTTGGCCAAAAACATTCAGTACTTC
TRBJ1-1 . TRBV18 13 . CASSPPIPRQAFF TGTGCCAGCTCACCACCAATTCCCAGGCAAGCTTTCTTT
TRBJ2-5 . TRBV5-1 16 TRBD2 CASSQDGLATEETQYF TGCGCCAGCAGCCAAGATGGACTAGCGACCGAAGAGACCCAGTACTTC
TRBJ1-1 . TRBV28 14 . CASSLRGAGAEAFF TGTGCCAGCAGTCTGCGGGGGGCTGGTGCTGAAGCTTTCTTT
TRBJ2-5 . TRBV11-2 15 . CASSLPQGIWETQYF TGTGCCAGCAGCTTACCGCAGGGGATTTGGGAGACCCAGTACTTC
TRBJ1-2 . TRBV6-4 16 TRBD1 CASTLNKPGQGYGYTF TGTGCCAGCACCCTCAATAAACCGGGACAGGGATATGGCTACACCTTC
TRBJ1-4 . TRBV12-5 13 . CASLAGGDEKLFF TGTGCTAGCTTAGCCGGCGGGGACGAAAAACTGTTTTTT
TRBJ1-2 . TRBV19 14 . CASSMNRGNYGYTF TGTGCCAGTAGTATGAATAGGGGCAACTATGGCTACACCTTC
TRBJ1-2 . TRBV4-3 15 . CASSQERTVQVGYTF TGCGCCAGCAGCCAAGAGAGAACGGTCCAGGTTGGCTACACCTTC
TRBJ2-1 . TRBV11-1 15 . CASSLEAGSYNEQFF TGTGCCAGCAGCTTAGAGGCGGGCTCCTACAATGAGCAGTTCTTC
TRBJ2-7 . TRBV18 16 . CASSPRRAGTTYEQYF TGTGCCAGCTCACCACGGCGAGCGGGGACAACCTACGAGCAGTACTTC
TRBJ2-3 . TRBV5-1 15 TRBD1 CASSSGQGDTDTQYF TGCGCCAGCAGCTCGGGACAGGGGGACACAGATACGCAGTATTTT
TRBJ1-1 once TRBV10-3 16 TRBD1 CAISARQGGMNTEAFF TGTGCCATCAGTGCCCGACAGGGGGGGATGAACACTGAAGCTTTCTTT
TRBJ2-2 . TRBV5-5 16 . CASSQGRRGPPGELFF TGTGCCAGCAGCCAGGGACGGCGGGGTCCCCCCGGGGAGCTGTTTTTT
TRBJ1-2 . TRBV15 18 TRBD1 CATSRGYPGQGADYGYTF TGTGCCACCAGCAGAGGCTACCCCGGACAGGGGGCGGACTATGGCTACACCTTC
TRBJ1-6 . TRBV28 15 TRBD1 CASSLYGTGNSPLHF TGTGCCAGCAGTTTATACGGGACAGGGAACTCACCCCTCCACTTT
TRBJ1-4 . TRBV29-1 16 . CSALWGQLGHNEKLFF TGCAGCGCCCTCTGGGGGCAGTTGGGACATAATGAAAAACTGTTTTTT
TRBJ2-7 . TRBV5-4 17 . CASSLRGADRSPYEQYF TGTGCCAGCAGCTTGAGGGGTGCTGACAGGTCCCCCTACGAGCAGTACTTC
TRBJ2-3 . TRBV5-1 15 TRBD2 CASRPQTSGRDTQYF TGCGCCAGCAGACCTCAGACTAGCGGGAGAGATACGCAGTATTTT
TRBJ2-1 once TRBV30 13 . CAGVWGVYNEQFF TGTGCCGGGGTATGGGGGGTTTACAATGAGCAGTTCTTC
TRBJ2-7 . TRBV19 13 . CASSMGASYEQYF TGTGCCAGTAGTATGGGGGCTTCCTACGAGCAGTACTTC
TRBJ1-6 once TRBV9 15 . CASSGSGIADSPLHF TGTGCCAGCAGCGGATCCGGGATTGCGGATTCACCCCTCCACTTT
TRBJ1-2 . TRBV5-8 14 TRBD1 CASNDRGRVYGYTF TGTGCCAGCAACGACAGGGGGCGAGTCTATGGCTACACCTTC
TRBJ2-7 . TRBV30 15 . CAWSKTGTYSYEQYF TGTGCCTGGAGTAAGACAGGGACTTACTCCTACGAGCAGTACTTC
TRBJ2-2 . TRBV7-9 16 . CASSPASPANTGELFF TGTGCCAGCAGCCCCGCGTCCCCTGCGAACACCGGGGAGCTGTTTTTT
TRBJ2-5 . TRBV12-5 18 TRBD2 CASGLVIPASGPQETQYF TGTGCTAGTGGTTTGGTAATTCCGGCTAGCGGGCCCCAAGAGACCCAGTACTTC
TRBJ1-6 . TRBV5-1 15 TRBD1 CASSLDGDRESPLHF TGCGCCAGCAGCCTTGACGGGGACAGGGAGTCACCCCTCCACTTT
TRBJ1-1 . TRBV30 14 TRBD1 CAWRDRAGYTEAFF TGTGCCTGGAGGGACAGGGCCGGGTACACTGAAGCTTTCTTT
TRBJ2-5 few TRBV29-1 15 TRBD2 CSVEDGLAGGGTQYF TGCAGCGTTGAAGATGGTCTGGCGGGGGGAGGGACCCAGTACTTC
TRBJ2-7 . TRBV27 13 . CASSLQGPHEQYF TGTGCCAGCAGCTTACAGGGTCCTCACGAGCAGTACTTC
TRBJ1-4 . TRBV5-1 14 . CASRPDPRGEKLFF TGCGCCAGCAGACCCGACCCCCGCGGAGAAAAACTGTTTTTT
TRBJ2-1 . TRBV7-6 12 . CASSPNRLEQFF TGTGCCAGCAGCCCCAACCGACTAGAGCAGTTCTTC
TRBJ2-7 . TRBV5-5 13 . CASSIGTLYEQYF TGTGCCAGCAGCATCGGGACACTCTACGAGCAGTACTTC
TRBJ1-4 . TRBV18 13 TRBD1 CASAKGAAEKLFF TGTGCCAGCGCCAAGGGGGCGGCTGAAAAACTGTTTTTT